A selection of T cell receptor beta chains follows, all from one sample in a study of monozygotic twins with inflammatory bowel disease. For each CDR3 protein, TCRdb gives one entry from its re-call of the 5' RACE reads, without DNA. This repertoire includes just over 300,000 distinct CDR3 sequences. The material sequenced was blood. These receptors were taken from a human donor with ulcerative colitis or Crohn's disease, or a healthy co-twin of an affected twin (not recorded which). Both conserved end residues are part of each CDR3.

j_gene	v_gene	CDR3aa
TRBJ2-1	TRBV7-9	CASSSGGGTYNEQFF
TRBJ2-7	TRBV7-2	CASSTLAGPYEQYF
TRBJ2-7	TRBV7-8	CASSSHFGFNEQYF
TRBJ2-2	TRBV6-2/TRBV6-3	CASTLQGTRGPGTGELFF
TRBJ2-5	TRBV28	CPSSKHDPQGYQETQYF
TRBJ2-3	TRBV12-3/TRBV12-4	CASSFGTPSDTQYF
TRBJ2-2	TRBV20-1	CSANRQGGPGELFF
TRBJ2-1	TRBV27	CASSFLGGNEQFF
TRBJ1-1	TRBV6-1	CASSGDRRTEAFF
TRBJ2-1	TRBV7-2	CASSLGTSGGANEQFF
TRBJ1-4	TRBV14	CASSRGNNEKLFF
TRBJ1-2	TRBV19	CASSPTDRLYGYTF
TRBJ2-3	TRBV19	CASSGQGIDTQYF
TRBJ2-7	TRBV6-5	CASSSQTEGYEQYF